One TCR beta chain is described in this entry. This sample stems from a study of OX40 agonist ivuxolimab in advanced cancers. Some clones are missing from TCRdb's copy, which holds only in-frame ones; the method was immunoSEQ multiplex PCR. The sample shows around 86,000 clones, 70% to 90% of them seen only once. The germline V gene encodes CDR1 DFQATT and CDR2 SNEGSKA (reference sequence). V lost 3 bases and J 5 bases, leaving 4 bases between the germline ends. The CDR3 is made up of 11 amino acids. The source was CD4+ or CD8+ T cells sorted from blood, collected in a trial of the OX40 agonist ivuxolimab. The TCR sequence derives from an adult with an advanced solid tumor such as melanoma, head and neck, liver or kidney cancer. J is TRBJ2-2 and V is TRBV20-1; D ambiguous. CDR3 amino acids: CSARETGELFF. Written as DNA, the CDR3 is TGCAGTGCTAGGGAGACCGGGGAGCTGTTTTTT.